These 15 T cell receptor beta chains share one sample of origin, sequenced in a study of cytomegalovirus exposure and HLA in healthy donors. The PCR ran on 60 Vbeta and 13 Jbeta primers. Clones were sequenced by immunoSEQ multiplex PCR, and TCRdb holds only the in-frame ones, with some missing. The sample lists about 160,000 clones, approximately 78% occurring once. The material sequenced was PBMCs. The receptors originated from a woman aged 40 to 50 in good health and CMV-seronegative.

This sequence joins TRBV28 and TRBJ2-7; 7 bases are a match to TRBD1. The CDR3 sequence is 14 residues long. Germline lookup yields CDR1 MDHEN and CDR2 SYDVKM. The V segment lost 3 bases and the J segment 2 bases; nucleotides outside the gene matches: 4. Here the CDR3 DNA reads TGTGCCAGCAGTTTGGAACAGGGGACCTACGAGCAGTACTTC. Translation gives CASSLEQGTYEQYF.

The chain uses TRBV5-5 and TRBJ1-5; D unresolved. The CDR3 is 19 residues long. V lost 3 bases and J lost 1, with 23 bases in between. Germline CDR1 and CDR2: SGHKS and YYEKEE (reference sequence). CDR3 DNA sequence: TGTGCCAGCAGCTCGACCTTGACCCGGAGGTCGTGGAGCAATCAGCCCCAGCATTTT. Amino acid sequence: CASSSTLTRRSWSNQPQHF.

V usage is TRBV4-2 and J usage is TRBJ2-7, with D possibly matching TRBD2 (6 bases). The CDR3 contains 16 residues. Germline V gene sequence: CDR1 LGHNA, CDR2 YNFKEQ. Trimming took 1 base from V and 0 from J, leaving 13 bases between them. The CDR3 spells CASSQAGLMSSYEQYF. The CDR3 region has the DNA TGTGCCAGCAGCCAAGCGGGACTCATGAGCTCCTACGAGCAGTACTTC.

The chain is built from TRBV5-1 and TRBJ2-3; a weak D match, TRBD2 (6 bases). This CDR3 has 15 amino acids. The germline V gene has CDR1 SGHRS and CDR2 YFSETQ. V was trimmed by 6 bases and J by 5 bases, leaving 19 bases between them. This chain's CDR3 is CASTSQGGVVDTQYF. The CDR3 DNA reads as TGCGCCAGCACCTCTCAGGGCGGGGTGGTAGATACGCAGTATTTT.

The chain recombines TRBV5-1 with TRBJ2-5; TRBD1 is a possible D gene (6 bases). Trimming removed 2 bases from V and 0 bases from J, with 14 bases in between. The CDR3 totals 16 residues. CDR1 is SGHRS, CDR2 YFSETQ, per germline. The chain's CDR3 is CASSLGQSGHQETQYF. In DNA form, the CDR3 reads TGCGCCAGCAGCTTAGGACAGAGTGGGCACCAAGAGACCCAGTACTTC.

This clone was seen only once. This chain uses TRBV5-6 with TRBJ1-2; D unresolved. There are 13 residues in the CDR3. Germline values: CDR1 SGHDT, CDR2 YYEEEE. The V and J ends lost 4 bases and 4 bases respectively, with 11 bases between them. CDR3 protein: CASSGQRPYGYTF. CDR3 in DNA: TGTGCCAGCAGCGGGCAGAGACCCTATGGCTACACCTTC.

The CDR3 DNA follows: TGTGCCAGCAGCTTCGACAGGGGGTCCTACAATGAGCAGTTCTTC. Amino acids: CASSFDRGSYNEQFF. V and J are TRBV5-5 and TRBJ2-1, with 9 bases lining up with TRBD1. There are 15 residues in the CDR3. The germline V gene has CDR1 SGHKS and CDR2 YYEKEE (reference sequence). V gave up 2 bases and J gave up 1 base; unmatched junction bases: 1.

The gene calls are TRBV2 and TRBJ2-7; 7 bases agree with TRBD2. In germline, CDR1 is SNHLY, CDR2 FYNNEI. The V and J ends lost 3 bases and 3 bases, in that order; junction bases with no gene match: 5. The CDR3 sequence is 14 residues long. This chain's CDR3 is CASSEGLAVYEQYF. The CDR3 coding sequence is TGTGCCAGCAGTGAGGGGCTAGCGGTCTACGAGCAGTACTTC. Full variable domain (missing parts from reference TRBV2 and TRBJ2-7): EPEVTQTPSHQVTQMGQEVILRCVPISNHLYFYWYRQILGQKVEFLVSFYNNEISEKSEIFDDQFSVERPDGSNFTLKIRSTKLEDSAMYFCASSEGLAVYEQYFGPGTRLTVT.

In this sample, this clone turned up a few times. The chain combines TRBV10-1 with TRBJ1-5, with D perhaps matching TRBD1 (5 bases). The CDR3 is 19 amino acids. CDR1 and CDR2 from the germline V gene are WNHNN and SYGVQD (reference sequence). V lost 1 base, J lost 2 bases, and 21 bases lay in between. The CDR3 here is CASSEFRADMGSGNQPQHF. CDR3 nucleotide sequence: TGCGCCAGCAGTGAGTTCCGCGCGGACATGGGATCAGGCAATCAGCCCCAGCATTTT.

The genes are TRBV5-4 and TRBJ2-3, with TRBD2 matching 16 bases. J lost 0 bases, V lost 6 bases, and 7 bases had no gene match. CDR3 length: 18 residues. Germline V CDR1 and CDR2: SGHNT, YYREEE (reference sequence). The CDR3, as DNA: TGTGCCAGCAAGACCGGGACTAGCGGGGGGGTAAGCACAGATACGCAGTATTTT. Encoded protein: CASKTGTSGGVSTDTQYF.

V gene TRBV5-1 combines with J gene TRBJ2-7; D is perhaps TRBD2 (6 bases). Germline V gene lookup returns CDR1 SGHRS and CDR2 YFSETQ. The length of the CDR3 is 12 residues. V gave up 4 bases and J gave up 6 bases, with 11 bases separating them. The CDR3 sequence: CASSPEGAEQYF. CDR3 sequence (DNA): TGCGCCAGCAGCCCGGAGGGTGCCGAGCAGTACTTC.

This chain connects TRBV5-1 to TRBJ1-4, with TRBD1 as a possible D gene (5 bases). Trimming removed 7 bases from V and 5 bases from J, with 15 bases in between. Germline V gene lookup returns CDR1 SGHRS and CDR2 YFSETQ. The CDR3 length is 14 residues. The CDR3, as DNA: TGCGCCAGCCGACAGCAACCAGAAAATGAAAAACTGTTTTTT. Its protein product is CASRQQPENEKLFF. The complete variable domain, with remaining parts taken from reference TRBV5-1 and TRBJ1-4, reads KAGVTQTPRYLIKTRGQQVTLSCSPISGHRSVSWYQQTPGQGLQFLFEYFSETQRNKGNFPGRFSGRQFSNSRSEMNVSTLELGDSALYLCASRQQPENEKLFFGSGTQLSVL.

The chain couples TRBV21-1 to TRBJ1-4; no DNA check was done on the table's D call, TRBD1. TRBV21-1 is assigned pseudogene status. CDR3 size: 19 residues. The CDR3: CASSKGGTKHRVEVEKLFF. As DNA, the CDR3 is TGTGCCAGCAGCAAAGGGGGGACCAAACACAGGGTTGAAGTAGAAAAACTGTTTTTT.

This clone was observed a handful of times. The rearrangement joins TRBV6-6 to TRBJ1-4; D possibly corresponds to TRBD1 (6 bases). Trimming removed 1 base at V and 8 bases at J, with 11 bases between. There are 14 residues in the CDR3. Germline CDR1 is MNHNY and CDR2 is SVGAGI (reference sequence). The CDR3 region has the DNA TGTGCCAGCAGTTACTTGGCAGGGGTAGAAAAACTGTTTTTT. It is translated as CASSYLAGVEKLFF.

This clone has more than one count but fewer than ten. V and J are TRBV5-1 and TRBJ1-1; D is perhaps TRBD1 (5 bases). V was cut by 4 bases and J by 8 bases, with 15 bases left in between. This CDR3 has 13 residues. Germline V gene data show CDR1 as SGHRS and CDR2 as YFSETQ. This CDR3 reads CASSLGGGTEAFF. DNA for the CDR3: TGCGCCAGCAGCCTTGGCGGGGGAACGGAAGCTTTCTTT.